This paragraph covers one TCR beta chain sequence. Sequenced by immunoSEQ multiplex PCR; TCRdb stores in-frame clones only, minus some. Of around 30,000 clones listed, roughly 71% are singletons. This entry belongs to a study of OX40 agonist ivuxolimab in advanced cancers. Germline CDR1 SGHDN, CDR2 FVKESK. V shed 1 base and J shed 8 bases, with 16 bases lying between them. The CDR3 is 15 amino acids. This material consisted of CD4+ or CD8+ T cells sorted from blood, taken in a trial of the OX40 agonist ivuxolimab. The sequence was obtained from an adult with an advanced solid tumor such as melanoma, head and neck, liver or kidney cancer. The chain has TRBV14 and TRBJ2-3; D remains ambiguous. The CDR3 bases are TGTGCCAGCAGCCAAGGGCAGGCAGCAAAGGGTACGCAGTATTTT. Translating gives CASSQGQAAKGTQYF.